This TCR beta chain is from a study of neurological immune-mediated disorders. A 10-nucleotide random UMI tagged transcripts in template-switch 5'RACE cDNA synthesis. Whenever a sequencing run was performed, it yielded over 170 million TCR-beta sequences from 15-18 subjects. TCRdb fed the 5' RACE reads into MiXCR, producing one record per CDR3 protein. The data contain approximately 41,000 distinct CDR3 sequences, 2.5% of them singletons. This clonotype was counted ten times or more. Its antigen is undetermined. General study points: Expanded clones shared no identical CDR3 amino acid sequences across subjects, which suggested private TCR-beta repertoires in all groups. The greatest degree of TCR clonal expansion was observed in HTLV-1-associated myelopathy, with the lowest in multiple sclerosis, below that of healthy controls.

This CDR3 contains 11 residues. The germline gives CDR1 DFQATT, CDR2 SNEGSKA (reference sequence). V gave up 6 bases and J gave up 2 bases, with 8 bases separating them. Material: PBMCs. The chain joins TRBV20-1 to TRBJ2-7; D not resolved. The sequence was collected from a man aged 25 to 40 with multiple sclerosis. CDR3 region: CSASVAYEQYF. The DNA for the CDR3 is TGCAGTGCGAGCGTAGCCTACGAGCAGTACTTC.